The rows below give T cell receptor beta chains drawn from one sample of a study of T cell responses to AZD1222 COVID-19 vaccine. TCRdb keeps only in-frame clones here, not all; method: immunoSEQ multiplex PCR. Of more than 95,000 clones listed, around 89% are singletons. Sequencing was performed on peripheral blood, taken on day 0 of AZD1222 vaccination. Every receptor here comes from an adult in good health. The CDR3 runs from the conserved cysteine through the conserved F or W. A D gene is named only where the DNA matches it firmly. Clone size, where shown, is once, few, many, or a class for clones that have expanded.

TRBV9	NA	NA	TRBJ1-3	TGTGCCAGCAGCGCGACAGGACAGTCGAATGGAAACACCATATATTTT	CASSATGQSNGNTIYF
TRBV3-1/TRBV3-2	NA	NA	TRBJ1-5	TGTGCCAGCAGCCAAAACCGGGACGGGTATCAGCCCCAGCATTTT	CASSQNRDGYQPQHF
TRBV18	NA	once	TRBJ1-3	TGTGCCAGCTCTCCCCAGGGTCCCGGAAACACCATATATTTT	CASSPQGPGNTIYF
TRBV18	NA	NA	TRBJ1-1	TGTGCCAGCTCACCACAGGGTGGTATTGAAGCTTTCTTT	CASSPQGGIEAFF
TRBV30	NA	NA	TRBJ2-2	TGTGCCTGGGGGGGCACCGGGGAGCTGTTTTTT	CAWGGTGELFF
TRBV11-1	TRBD2	NA	TRBJ2-3	TGTGCCAGCAGCTTACCCCGGGAGGGCCGTGGAGATACGCAGTATTTT	CASSLPREGRGDTQYF
TRBV4-1	NA	few	TRBJ1-1	TGCGCCAGCAGCCACCACGGGGGATACACTGAAGCTTTCTTT	CASSHHGGYTEAFF
TRBV11-2	TRBD1	NA	TRBJ2-7	TGTGCCAGCAGCTTTGACCGGGACAGGGGTTACGAGCAGTACTTC	CASSFDRDRGYEQYF
TRBV5-4	TRBD1	NA	TRBJ1-4	TGTGCCAGCAGCCCCAAAGGGGGCGGGAGTGAAAAACTGTTTTTT	CASSPKGGGSEKLFF
TRBV4-2	NA	NA	TRBJ1-6	TGTGCCAGCAGCCAAGTCCCTGGGAGCTCCTATAATTCACCCCTCCACTTT	CASSQVPGSSYNSPLHF
TRBV7-2	NA	NA	TRBJ2-1	TGTGCCAGCAGCTTAGCGTCCGGAGGGGGCGCCATTAATGAGCAGTTCTTC	CASSLASGGGAINEQFF
TRBV5-1	TRBD1	NA	TRBJ2-5	TGCGCCAGCAGCAGCACCGGGACAGGGGGTGAGACCCAGTACTTC	CASSSTGTGGETQYF
TRBV5-1	NA	once	TRBJ1-3	TGCGCCAGCTCGGAGGGCAGTCGCTCTGGAAACACCATATATTTT	CASSEGSRSGNTIYF
TRBV2	NA	NA	TRBJ2-7	TGTGCCAGCAGTGAAAGGGACGCCAGCTCCTACGAGCAGTACTTC	CASSERDASSYEQYF
TRBV5-1	TRBD1	once	TRBJ2-1	TGCGCCAGCAGCCAGGGACAGGGGAACTACAATGAGCAGTTCTTC	CASSQGQGNYNEQFF
TRBV15	TRBD1	NA	TRBJ2-4	TGTGCCACCAGCAGAGGGGGGACAGGTAACATTCAGTACTTC	CATSRGGTGNIQYF
TRBV12-3/TRBV12-4	NA	NA	TRBJ2-2	TGTGCCAGCAGCAGACAGGTCCCCGGGGAGCTGTTTTTT	CASSRQVPGELFF
TRBV19	NA	NA	TRBJ1-5	TGTGCCAGTAGTATAGGAGGGGCAGGGAATCAGCCCCAGCATTTT	CASSIGGAGNQPQHF
TRBV28	NA	NA	TRBJ1-2	TGTGCCAGCAGTCTAAATACCAACTATGGCTACACCTTC	CASSLNTNYGYTF
TRBV27	NA	NA	TRBJ1-5	TGTGCCAGCAGTACGCGACAGCCCAATCAGCCCCAGCATTTT	CASSTRQPNQPQHF
TRBV5-4	NA	NA	TRBJ1-2	TGTGCCAGCAGCCAGCCGGACCACTATGGCTACACCTTC	CASSQPDHYGYTF
TRBV5-6	TRBD1	NA	TRBJ1-2	TGTGCCAGCAGCTTGTGGGAGGGGGCCGGTGGCTACACCTTC	CASSLWEGAGGYTF